These T cell receptor beta chains were read from a single sample in a study of identical twins' blood T cells. One entry per CDR3 protein, called by TCRdb with MiXCR from the 5' RACE reads. This sample has fewer than 450,000 distinct CDR3 sequences, with under 30% found just once. The sequenced material came from PBMCs. All receptors come from a woman between 18 and 50 years old in good health. The CDR3 runs from the conserved cysteine through the conserved F or W. D genes are given only for firm matches. Size is stated for part of the rows, as once, few or many counts, or as a class when the clone is expanded.

D gene: TRBD2
V gene: TRBV29-1
J gene: TRBJ2-5
clone size: few
CDR3 DNA: TGCAGCGTTGACGCGGGAGTGAACCAAGAGACCCAGTACTTC
CDR3 protein: CSVDAGVNQETQYF

D gene: -
V gene: TRBV25-1
J gene: TRBJ1-4
clone size: few
CDR3 DNA: TGTGCCAGCAGTGTGGATCCGGCTGGTAAACTGTTTTTT
CDR3 protein: CASSVDPAGKLFF

D gene: -
V gene: TRBV20-1
J gene: TRBJ2-1
clone size: few
CDR3 DNA: TGCAGTGCTAGAGTTCGAGGAATGGGTGAGCAGTTCTTC
CDR3 protein: CSARVRGMGEQFF

D gene: -
V gene: TRBV7-9
J gene: TRBJ1-4
clone size: -
CDR3 DNA: TGTGCCAGCAGCTTAGGTGCAGCCTCTAATGAAAAACTGTTTTTT
CDR3 protein: CASSLGAASNEKLFF

D gene: TRBD1
V gene: TRBV20-1
J gene: TRBJ1-1
clone size: -
CDR3 DNA: TGCAGTGCCGCGCAGGGGGCGGCTGAAGCTTTCTTT
CDR3 protein: CSAAQGAAEAFF

D gene: -
V gene: TRBV6-2/TRBV6-3
J gene: TRBJ1-2
clone size: -
CDR3 DNA: TGTGCCAGCACCGACACCTATGGCTACACCTTC
CDR3 protein: CASTDTYGYTF

D gene: -
V gene: TRBV11-3
J gene: TRBJ2-6
clone size: many
CDR3 DNA: TGTGCCAGCAGCTTAGGAGGCTCTGGGGCCAACGTCCTGACTTTC
CDR3 protein: CASSLGGSGANVLTF

D gene: -
V gene: TRBV5-1
J gene: TRBJ2-3
clone size: -
CDR3 DNA: TGCGCCAGCAGCTTGGCGGGGATTCATCGCACAGATACGCAGTATTTT
CDR3 protein: CASSLAGIHRTDTQYF

D gene: -
V gene: TRBV20-1
J gene: TRBJ2-2
clone size: -
CDR3 DNA: TGCAGTGCTAGAGATCGGGTTGGCAGTGACACCGGGGAGCTGTTTTTT
CDR3 protein: CSARDRVGSDTGELFF

D gene: -
V gene: TRBV20-1
J gene: TRBJ2-3
clone size: -
CDR3 DNA: TGCAGTGCCTTTCTCAATACGCAGTATTTT
CDR3 protein: CSAFLNTQYF

D gene: -
V gene: TRBV21-1
J gene: TRBJ2-5
clone size: -
CDR3 DNA: TGTGCCAGCGTAGAGGGGGAGACCCAGTACTTC
CDR3 protein: CASVEGETQYF

D gene: -
V gene: TRBV6-6
J gene: TRBJ1-2
clone size: -
CDR3 DNA: TGTGCCAGCAGTTACGCGGGGGTCCCCCTCTATGGCTACACCTTC
CDR3 protein: CASSYAGVPLYGYTF

D gene: -
V gene: TRBV5-5
J gene: TRBJ1-4
clone size: -
CDR3 DNA: TGTGCCAGCAGCTTGGATCCCATGGGGACCGAAAAACTGTTTTTT
CDR3 protein: CASSLDPMGTEKLFF

D gene: -
V gene: TRBV20-1
J gene: TRBJ2-7
clone size: -
CDR3 DNA: TGCAGTGCTAGAGTACACGGAGTCTCCTACGAGCAGTACTTC
CDR3 protein: CSARVHGVSYEQYF

D gene: -
V gene: TRBV10-3
J gene: TRBJ1-1
clone size: -
CDR3 DNA: TGTGCCATCAGTGAGGGGGACAAAGAAGCTTTCTTT
CDR3 protein: CAISEGDKEAFF

D gene: TRBD1
V gene: TRBV19
J gene: TRBJ2-2
clone size: -
CDR3 DNA: TGTGCCAGTACTCCCCAGGGGGTATACACCGGGGAGCTGTTTTTT
CDR3 protein: CASTPQGVYTGELFF

D gene: TRBD1
V gene: TRBV20-1
J gene: TRBJ1-1
clone size: many
CDR3 DNA: TGCAGTGCCCGACAGGGGTGGAACACTGAAGCTTTCTTT
CDR3 protein: CSARQGWNTEAFF

D gene: -
V gene: TRBV29-1
J gene: TRBJ1-2
clone size: -
CDR3 DNA: TGCAGCGTTGTGGGGCCTCAAGGCTATGGCTACACCTTC
CDR3 protein: CSVVGPQGYGYTF

D gene: TRBD2
V gene: TRBV7-2
J gene: TRBJ2-3
clone size: -
CDR3 DNA: TGTGCCAGCAGCTCCCAAGCGGGGTTAAGCACAGATACGCAGTATTTT
CDR3 protein: CASSSQAGLSTDTQYF

D gene: -
V gene: TRBV6-5
J gene: TRBJ1-3
clone size: -
CDR3 DNA: TGTGCCAGCAGTTTCGGGACGGGAAACACCATATATTTT
CDR3 protein: CASSFGTGNTIYF

D gene: -
V gene: TRBV10-3
J gene: TRBJ1-6
clone size: few
CDR3 DNA: TGTGCCATCAGACCCGGACGGGATAATTCACCCCTCCACTTT
CDR3 protein: CAIRPGRDNSPLHF

D gene: TRBD1
V gene: TRBV20-1
J gene: TRBJ1-1
clone size: -
CDR3 DNA: TGCAGGGGGGACAGGTCGAGCACTGAAGCTTTCTTT
CDR3 protein: CRGDRSSTEAFF

D gene: -
V gene: TRBV7-9
J gene: TRBJ1-4
clone size: few
CDR3 DNA: TGTGCCAGCAGCTTAGAAGTAGAGAATGAAAAACTGTTTTTT
CDR3 protein: CASSLEVENEKLFF

D gene: -
V gene: TRBV20-1
J gene: TRBJ2-7
clone size: -
CDR3 DNA: TGCAGTGCTAGCCCATTGGACGAGCAGTACTTC
CDR3 protein: CSASPLDEQYF

D gene: TRBD1
V gene: TRBV6-2/TRBV6-3
J gene: TRBJ1-6
clone size: few
CDR3 DNA: TGTGCCAGCAGTTCGGGACAGGGTCTATCGGGTAATTCACCCCTCCACTTT
CDR3 protein: CASSSGQGLSGNSPLHF

D gene: -
V gene: TRBV2
J gene: TRBJ1-2
clone size: -
CDR3 DNA: TGTGCCAGCAGTGAACGCGACAGTCGCTATGGCTACACCTTC
CDR3 protein: CASSERDSRYGYTF

D gene: -
V gene: TRBV11-3
J gene: TRBJ1-1
clone size: few
CDR3 DNA: TGTGCCAGCAGCTTAGGTAGCGGGGGCGGTAACATTGGTACGGCTTTCTTT
CDR3 protein: CASSLGSGGGNIGTAFF

D gene: -
V gene: TRBV12-3/TRBV12-4
J gene: TRBJ1-1
clone size: few
CDR3 DNA: TGTGCCAGCAGTTTAAGCCCTACTGAAGCTTTCTTT
CDR3 protein: CASSLSPTEAFF